The T cell receptor gamma chain under discussion was sequenced for a study of gamma delta lymphoproliferative disorders and STAT genes listed by TCRdb under 2018. For context, the study as a whole: Gamma-chain libraries were prepared from at least 50 ng of genomic DNA using the LymphoTrack Dx TCRG Assay. Because no corresponding Invivoscribe delta assay was available, delta-chain libraries were prepared according to the EuroClonality-NGS working group standard operating procedure. Two gamma-chain samples and all delta-chain samples were sequenced twice to confirm results. Within a larger immunophenotypic and STAT-mutation study, TCR gamma and delta CDR3 repertoires were profiled by deep sequencing in Tgammadelta lymphoproliferative disease patients and healthy controls.

Taking its sample share into account, this clone is medium-sized (0.01 to 0.1%). It lacks a known antigen. Base qualities were left out, and no much larger clone turns up one base away. Overall results and qualifications from the work: Almost every major gamma and delta clonotype found in patients was public, meaning shared with at least one healthy donor, with just a couple of gamma clonotypes being private to disease. When whole repertoires were clustered, patient gamma repertoires were grouped separately from healthy controls, whereas no separation between groups was observed for delta repertoires. Control T cells likely spanned varied maturation stages, while leukemic cells were skewed toward terminal effectors, potentially limiting patient-control comparisons. According to the authors, NGS specificity may be reduced at low frequencies, so whether leukemic clones are public or private needs confirmation.

The germline V gene supplies CDR1 EGSNGY and CDR2 YDSYNSKV. Its CDR3 holds 13 amino acids, cysteine through phenylalanine. The read is trimmed to its CDR3 DNA, 39 bases read in frame from base 1. V is pruned by 1 base and J by 7 bases, leaving 7 bases of the junction without a gene match. For TCR sequencing, genomic DNA was taken from peripheral blood mononuclear cells isolated from both patients and controls. Controls were around 23 healthy adult blood donors, with a median age of about 60 years and 12 males and around eleven females, matched to patients for age and sex. Both library preparation methods relied on multiplex PCR with primers aimed at conserved V and J regions of the TCR genes. After purification and pooling, the amplicons were sequenced on an Illumina MiSeq platform. On the authors' methods: MiXCR performed V(D)J alignment, clonotype assembly and translation, and VDJtools was used for functionality assessment and CDR3 repertoire analyses. CDR3 followed the IMGT definition, and analyses included only productive sequences that used functional genes, leaving out ORF genes and pseudogenes. A custom Python script searched for identical amino acid CDR3s of major clonotypes (frequency >=5%) across all patients and controls. Clonotype frequencies in patients versus controls were compared with a one-sided non-parametric Wilcoxon test. In TCRdb, clones were called once more from the public reads by CATT, and rows of identical DNA were later combined. The V and J calls follow TCRdb's processing rather than the paper's. The sample table lists about 1,500 gamma-chain clones, approximately 9.8% of them with a count of one. The ten largest account for less than 30% of the sample.

The sample comprised blood. This sequence uses TRGV2 and TRGJ1 or TRGJ2. The J gene, missing from TCRdb, was assigned here through DNA to germline matching. The clonotype comes from a human donor in good health. The CDR3 has the sequence CATWDGLGYKKLF. The bases read TGTGCCACCTGGGACGGTTTGGGGTATAAGAAACTCTTT.